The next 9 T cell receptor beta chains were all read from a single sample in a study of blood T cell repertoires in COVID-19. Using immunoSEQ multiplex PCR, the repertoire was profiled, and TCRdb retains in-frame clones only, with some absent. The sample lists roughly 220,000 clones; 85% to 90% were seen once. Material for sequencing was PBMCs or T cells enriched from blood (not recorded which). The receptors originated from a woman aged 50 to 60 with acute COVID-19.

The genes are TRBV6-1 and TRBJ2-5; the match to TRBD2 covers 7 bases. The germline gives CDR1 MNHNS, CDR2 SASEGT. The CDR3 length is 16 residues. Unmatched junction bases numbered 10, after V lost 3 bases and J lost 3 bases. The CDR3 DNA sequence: TGTGCCAGCAGTGATTATGGGGACTATAAAGAAGAGACCCAGTACTTC. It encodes CASSDYGDYKEETQYF.

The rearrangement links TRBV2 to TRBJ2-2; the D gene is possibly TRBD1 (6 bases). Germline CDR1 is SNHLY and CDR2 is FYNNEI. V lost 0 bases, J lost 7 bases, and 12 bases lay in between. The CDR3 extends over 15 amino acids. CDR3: CASSEATGYIGELFF. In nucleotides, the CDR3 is TGTGCCAGCAGTGAAGCCACAGGGTACATCGGGGAGCTGTTTTTT.

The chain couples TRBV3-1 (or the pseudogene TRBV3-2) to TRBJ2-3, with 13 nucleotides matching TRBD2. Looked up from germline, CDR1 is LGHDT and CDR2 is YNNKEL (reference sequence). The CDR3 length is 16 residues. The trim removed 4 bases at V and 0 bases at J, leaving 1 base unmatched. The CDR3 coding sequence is TGTGCCAGCAGCCGACTAGCGGGAGGAAGCACAGATACGCAGTATTTT. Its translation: CASSRLAGGSTDTQYF.

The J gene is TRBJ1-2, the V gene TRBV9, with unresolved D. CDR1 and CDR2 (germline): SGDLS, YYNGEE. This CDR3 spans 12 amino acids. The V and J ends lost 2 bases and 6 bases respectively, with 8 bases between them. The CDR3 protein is CASSVAGDGYTF. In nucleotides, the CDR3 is TGTGCCAGCAGCGTTGCTGGAGATGGCTACACCTTC. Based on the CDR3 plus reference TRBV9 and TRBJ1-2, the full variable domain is DSGVTQTPKHLITATGQRVTLRCSPRSGDLSVYWYQQSLDQGLQFLIQYYNGEERAKGNILERFSAQQFPDLHSELNLSSLELGDSALYFCASSVAGDGYTFGSGTRLTVV.

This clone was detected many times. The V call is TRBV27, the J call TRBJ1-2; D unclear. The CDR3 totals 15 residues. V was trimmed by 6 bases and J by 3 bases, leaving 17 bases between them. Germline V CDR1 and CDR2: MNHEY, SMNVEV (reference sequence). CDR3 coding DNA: TGTGCCAGCAGCCTGGAGCCGTCGGCGGACTATGGCTACACCTTC. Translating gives CASSLEPSADYGYTF.

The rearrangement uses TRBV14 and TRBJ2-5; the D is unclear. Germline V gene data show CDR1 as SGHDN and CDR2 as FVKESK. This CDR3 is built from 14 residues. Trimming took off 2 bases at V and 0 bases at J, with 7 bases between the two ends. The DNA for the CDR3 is TGTGCCAGCAGCCAAATCGGGTACCAAGAGACCCAGTACTTC. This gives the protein CASSQIGYQETQYF.

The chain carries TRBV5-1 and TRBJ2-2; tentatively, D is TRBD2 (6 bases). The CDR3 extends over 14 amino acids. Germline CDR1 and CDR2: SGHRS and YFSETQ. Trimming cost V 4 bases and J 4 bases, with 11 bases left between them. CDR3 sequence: CASSGGDVTGELFF. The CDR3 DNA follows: TGCGCCAGCAGCGGCGGGGACGTCACCGGGGAGCTGTTTTTT. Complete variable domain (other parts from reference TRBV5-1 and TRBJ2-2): KAGVTQTPRYLIKTRGQQVTLSCSPISGHRSVSWYQQTPGQGLQFLFEYFSETQRNKGNFPGRFSGRQFSNSRSEMNVSTLELGDSALYLCASSGGDVTGELFFGEGSRLTVL.

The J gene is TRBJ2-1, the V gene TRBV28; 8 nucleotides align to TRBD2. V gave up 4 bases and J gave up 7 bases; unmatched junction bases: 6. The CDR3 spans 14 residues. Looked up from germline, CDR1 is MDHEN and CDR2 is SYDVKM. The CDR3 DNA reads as TGTGCCAGCAGTTGGTCCGGGGGGGGTAATGAGCAGTTCTTC. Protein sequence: CASSWSGGGNEQFF.

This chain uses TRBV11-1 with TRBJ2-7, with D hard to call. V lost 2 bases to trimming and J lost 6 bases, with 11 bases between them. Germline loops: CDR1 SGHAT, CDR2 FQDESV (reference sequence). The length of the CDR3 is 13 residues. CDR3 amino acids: CASSLRNSGEQYF. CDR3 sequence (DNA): TGTGCCAGCAGCTTACGGAATTCGGGCGAGCAGTACTTC.